This T cell receptor beta chain was identified in a study of control samples from healthy donors and cancer patients. In its sample, this clone was seen a few times. Germline V gene sequence: CDR1 MDHEN, CDR2 SYDVKM. Trimming took 3 bases from V and 7 from J, leaving 7 bases between them. This CDR3 spans 12 amino acids. Sequenced by immunoSEQ multiplex PCR; TCRdb stores in-frame clones only, minus some. This table has roughly 92,000 clones, 85% to 90% appearing once. This chain links TRBV28 with TRBJ1-5; D is unclear. Material for sequencing was blood. This receptor was identified in a woman aged 55-69 years in good health. CDR3 bases: TGTGCCAGCAGTTTGGTGGGGCAGCCCCAGCATTTT. Its translation is CASSLVGQPQHF.